What follows are 11 T cell receptor beta chains derived from one specimen sequenced in a study of T-cell memory formation after mild COVID-19. Each CDR3 protein gets one entry after TCRdb re-called the 5' RACE reads with MiXCR. The repertoire holds 300,000 to 400,000 distinct CDR3 sequences, with around 15% as singletons. Sequencing was carried out using PBMCs or a T cell subset sorted from them (not recorded which). The receptors were gathered from a man aged 18 to 35 who had mild COVID-19 (a few samples of this study predate the infection). Cell type and time point are not known.

CDR3 nucleotides: TGTGCCAGCAGCTTAGAGGGGACAGGGCTAAAAGAGCAGTACTTC. Its translation is CASSLEGTGLKEQYF. The V call is TRBV7-2, the J call TRBJ2-7; 9 bases map to TRBD1. Germline V gives CDR1 SGHTA, CDR2 FQGNSA. V dropped 1 base and J dropped 7; count of bases not matched to a gene: 8. This CDR3 is built from 15 residues. Full variable domain (outside the CDR3, taken from reference TRBV7-2 and TRBJ2-7): GAGVSQSPSNKVTEKGKDVELRCDPISGHTALYWYRQSLGQGLEFLIYFQGNSAPDKSGLPSDRFSAERTGGSVSTLTIQRTQQEDSAVYLCASSLEGTGLKEQYFGPGTRLTVT.

This clonotype came up a few times. The chain recombines TRBV6-6 with TRBJ2-7; tentative D call: TRBD2 (5 bases). Germline V gives CDR1 MNHNY, CDR2 SVGAGI (reference sequence). The CDR3 is 11 residues long. The germline V and J ends were trimmed by 11 bases and 2 bases, with 10 bases remaining between them. The CDR3 protein is CAAGSPYEQYF. The DNA for the CDR3 is TGTGCCGCGGGTAGCCCCTACGAGCAGTACTTC.

Many counts were recorded for this clonotype. The chain recombines TRBV18 with TRBJ2-3; 8 positions agree with TRBD2. V lost 6 bases and J lost 2; bases outside the gene matches: 10. The CDR3 totals 16 residues. Germline V CDR1 and CDR2: KGHSH, LQKENI. The CDR3 reads CASSPTSATTTDTQYF. The CDR3 DNA reads as TGTGCCAGCTCGCCGACTAGCGCCACCACCACAGATACGCAGTATTTT.

This clonotype has ten or more counts. The CDR3 loop is CASSWAAGGGQETQYF. CDR3 coding DNA: TGTGCCAGCAGCTGGGCTGCGGGGGGTGGGCAAGAGACCCAGTACTTC. V is TRBV7-8 and J is TRBJ2-5, with 8 positions matching TRBD2. The V segment lost 4 bases and the J segment 2 bases; nucleotides outside the gene matches: 9. This CDR3 contains 16 residues. The germline CDR1 and CDR2 sequences are SGHVS and FQNEAQ.

The chain recombines TRBV2 with TRBJ2-1, with no clear D. Trimming took 7 bases from V and 0 from J, leaving 13 bases between them. The CDR3 is 15 residues long. Germline lookup yields CDR1 SNHLY and CDR2 FYNNEI. CDR3 bases: TGTGCCAGCATAGCTTCAAGGAACTCCTACAATGAGCAGTTCTTC. Translating gives CASIASRNSYNEQFF.

In this sample, this clonotype turned up a few times. The V gene is TRBV6-1, the J gene TRBJ2-3; 7 bases align to TRBD1. Germline loops: CDR1 MNHNS, CDR2 SASEGT. Germline trimming cut 6 bases from V and 2 bases from J; bases unmatched to any gene: 8. This CDR3 contains 15 residues. The CDR3 here is CASRTGLGDTDTQYF. CDR3 nucleotide sequence: TGTGCCAGCAGGACAGGGTTGGGGGACACAGATACGCAGTATTTT.

This clonotype has a handful of counts. The chain recombines TRBV6-5 with TRBJ1-2; unclear D gene. Germline assignment: CDR1 MNHEY and CDR2 SVGAGI. There are 14 residues in the CDR3. Deletions cut 5 bases from V and 2 bases from J, with 12 bases between. The DNA of the CDR3 is TGTGCCAGCAGTACATGGGGTTCCAACTATGGCTACACCTTC. Its protein product is CASSTWGSNYGYTF.

The rearrangement links TRBV6-1 to TRBJ2-7, with 7 bases identical to TRBD1. Looked up from germline, CDR1 is MNHNS and CDR2 is SASEGT. This CDR3 is 15 amino acids long. Trimming at V came to 7 bases and at J to 4 bases, leaving 13 bases not matched to a gene. The CDR3 loop reads CASMESPGQNYEQYV. In DNA form, the CDR3 reads TGTGCCAGCATGGAGTCCCCGGGACAGAATTACGAGCAGTACGTC.

This clonotype was counted a few times. The chain carries TRBV3-1 and TRBJ2-3; 12 positions match TRBD2. Looked up from germline, CDR1 is LGHDT and CDR2 is YNNKEL (reference sequence). CDR3 length: 17 amino acids. V gave up 2 bases and J gave up 2 bases; unmatched junction bases: 5. The CDR3 here is CASSQPPSGGATDTQYF. CDR3 DNA: TGTGCCAGCAGCCAACCCCCTAGCGGGGGGGCCACAGATACGCAGTATTTT.

This clonotype has only a few counts. V is TRBV15 and J is TRBJ2-5; perhaps TRBD2 as D (7 bases). CDR1 is LNHNV and CDR2 is YYDKDF in the germline V gene (reference sequence). CDR3 length: 14 residues. V shed 3 bases and J shed 5 bases, with 13 bases lying between them. The CDR3 DNA reads TGTGCCACCAGCAGGTACAGGGAGGGCGAGACCCAGTACTTC. It encodes CATSRYREGETQYF.

This chain links TRBV4-2 with TRBJ1-5; no definite D call. Looked up from germline, CDR1 is LGHNA and CDR2 is YNFKEQ. The CDR3 is 15 amino acids. V was cut by 5 bases and J by 0 bases, with 11 bases left in between. This chain's CDR3 is CASSEYGDSNQPQHF. Here the CDR3 DNA reads TGTGCCAGCAGCGAATACGGAGATAGCAATCAGCCCCAGCATTTT.